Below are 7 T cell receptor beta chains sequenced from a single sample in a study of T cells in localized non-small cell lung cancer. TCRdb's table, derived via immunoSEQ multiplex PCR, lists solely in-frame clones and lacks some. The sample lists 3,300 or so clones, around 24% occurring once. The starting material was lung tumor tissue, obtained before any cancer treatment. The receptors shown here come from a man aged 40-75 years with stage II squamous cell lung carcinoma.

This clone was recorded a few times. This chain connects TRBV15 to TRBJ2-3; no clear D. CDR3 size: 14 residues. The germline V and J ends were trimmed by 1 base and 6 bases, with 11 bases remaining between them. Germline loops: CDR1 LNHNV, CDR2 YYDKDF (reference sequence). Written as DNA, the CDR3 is TGTGCCACCAGCAGAGGGTCTGGCATGGATACGCAGTATTTT. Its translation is CATSRGSGMDTQYF.

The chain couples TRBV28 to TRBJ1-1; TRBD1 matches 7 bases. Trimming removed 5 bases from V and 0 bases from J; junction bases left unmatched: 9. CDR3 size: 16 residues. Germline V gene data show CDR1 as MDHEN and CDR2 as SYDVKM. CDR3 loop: CASSPTRGQMNTEAFF. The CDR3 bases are TGTGCCAGCAGTCCCACCCGGGGACAGATGAACACTGAAGCTTTCTTT.

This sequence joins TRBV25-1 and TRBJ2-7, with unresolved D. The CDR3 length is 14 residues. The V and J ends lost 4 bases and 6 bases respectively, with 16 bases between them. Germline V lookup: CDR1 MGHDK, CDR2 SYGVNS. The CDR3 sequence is CASSAPDHFSEQYF. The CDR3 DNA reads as TGTGCCAGCAGTGCCCCGGACCATTTCAGCGAGCAGTACTTC.

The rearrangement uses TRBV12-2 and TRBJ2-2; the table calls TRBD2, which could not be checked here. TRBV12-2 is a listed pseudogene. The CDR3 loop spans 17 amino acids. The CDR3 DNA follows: TGTGCAAGTCGCTTAGGAGATAGACTAGCATTCACCGGGGAGCTGTTTTTT. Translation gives CASRLGDRLAFTGELFF.

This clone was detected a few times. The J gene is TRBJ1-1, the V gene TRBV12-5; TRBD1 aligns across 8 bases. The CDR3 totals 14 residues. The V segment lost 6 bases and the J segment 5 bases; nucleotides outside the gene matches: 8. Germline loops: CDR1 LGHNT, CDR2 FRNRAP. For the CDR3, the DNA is TGTGCTAGTGGCTCCGGGACAGGCGGGACTGAAGCTTTCTTT. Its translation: CASGSGTGGTEAFF. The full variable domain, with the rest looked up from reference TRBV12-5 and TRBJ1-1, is DARVTQTPRHKVTEMGQEVTMRCQPILGHNTVFWYRQTMMQGLELLAYFRNRAPLDDSGMPKDRFSAEMPDATLATLKIQPSEPRDSAVYFCASGSGTGGTEAFFGQGTRLTVV.

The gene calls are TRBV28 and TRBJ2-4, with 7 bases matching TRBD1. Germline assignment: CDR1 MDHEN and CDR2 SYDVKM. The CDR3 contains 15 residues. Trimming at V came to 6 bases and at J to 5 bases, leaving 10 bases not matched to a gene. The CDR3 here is CASSRTWTGQNIQYF. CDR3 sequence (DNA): TGTGCCAGCAGCCGCACCTGGACAGGACAAAACATTCAGTACTTC. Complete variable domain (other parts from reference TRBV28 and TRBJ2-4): DVKVTQSSRYLVKRTGEKVFLECVQDMDHENMFWYRQDPGLGLRLIYFSYDVKMKEKGDIPEGYSVSREKKERFSLILESASTNQTSMYLCASSRTWTGQNIQYFGAGTRLSVL.

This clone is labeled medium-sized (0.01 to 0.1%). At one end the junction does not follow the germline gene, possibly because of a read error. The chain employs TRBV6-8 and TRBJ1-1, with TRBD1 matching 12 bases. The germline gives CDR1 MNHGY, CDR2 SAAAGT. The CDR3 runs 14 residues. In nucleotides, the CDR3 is TGTGCCAGCAGTTACTCCGGGACAGGGGGCGGCAGAATCTTT. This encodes CASSYSGTGGGRIF.